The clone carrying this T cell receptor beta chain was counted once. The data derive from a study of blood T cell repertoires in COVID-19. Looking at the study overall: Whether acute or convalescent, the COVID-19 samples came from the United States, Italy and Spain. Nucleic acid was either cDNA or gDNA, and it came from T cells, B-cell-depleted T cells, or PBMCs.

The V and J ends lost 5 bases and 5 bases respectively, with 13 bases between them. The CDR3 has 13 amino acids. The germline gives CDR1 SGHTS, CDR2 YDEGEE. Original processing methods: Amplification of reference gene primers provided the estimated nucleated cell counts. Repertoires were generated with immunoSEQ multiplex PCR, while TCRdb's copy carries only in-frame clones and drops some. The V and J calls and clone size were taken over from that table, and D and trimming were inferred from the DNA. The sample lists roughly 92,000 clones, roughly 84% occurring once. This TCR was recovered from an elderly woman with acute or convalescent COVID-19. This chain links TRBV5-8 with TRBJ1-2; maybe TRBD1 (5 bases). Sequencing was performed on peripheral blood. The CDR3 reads CASRFQGPYGYTF. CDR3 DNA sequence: TGTGCCAGCAGGTTCCAGGGCCCTTATGGCTACACCTTC. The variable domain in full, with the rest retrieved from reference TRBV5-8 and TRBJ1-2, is EAGVTQSPTHLIKTRGQQATLRCSPISGHTSVYWYQQALGLGLQFLLWYDEGEERNRGNFPPRFSGRQFPNYSSELNVNALELEDSALYLCASRFQGPYGYTFGSGTRLTVV.